The 9 T cell receptor beta chains given below trace back to one sample, sequenced in a study of glioma-infiltrating T cells after dendritic cell vaccination. Profiled with immunoSEQ multiplex PCR; TCRdb holds only in-frame clones, not every one. Of 60,000 to 70,000 clones listed, 82% are singletons. The sequencing used blood, collected before dendritic cell vaccination. The receptor set was obtained from a human donor with glioblastoma.

This chain joins TRBV6-6 and TRBJ1-4, with D perhaps matching TRBD1 (6 bases). The germline V gene encodes CDR1 MNHNY and CDR2 SVGAGI (reference sequence). V was pared by 6 bases and J by 8 bases, with 19 bases between. This CDR3 is built from 15 residues. The CDR3 spells CASSLMAGAQEKLFF. CDR3 DNA sequence: TGTGCCAGCAGCTTAATGGCGGGGGCACAAGAAAAACTGTTTTTT.

The chain uses TRBV2 and TRBJ2-7; 9 bases fit TRBD1. Germline CDR1 reads SNHLY; CDR2 reads FYNNEI. The CDR3 consists of 13 residues. After removal of 6 bases from V and 5 bases from J, the junction contained 5 bases not matched to a gene. CDR3 DNA sequence: TGTGCCAGCAGCCGGGACAGGGTCGACGAGCAGTACTTC. Translation gives CASSRDRVDEQYF.

The V and J genes are TRBV19 and TRBJ1-2; 8 nucleotides line up with TRBD1. The germline CDR1 and CDR2 sequences are LNHDA and SQIVND (reference sequence). The CDR3 length is 13 residues. V was pared by 7 bases and J by 8 bases, with 9 bases of the junction left unmatched. CDR3 region: CASTRDRGAGYTF. The CDR3 coding sequence is TGTGCCAGTACAAGAGACAGGGGAGCCGGCTACACCTTC.

The chain couples TRBV5-1 to TRBJ2-2, with no clear D. Trimming pared 3 bases from V and 0 bases from J, leaving 15 bases between. Per germline, CDR1 SGHRS and CDR2 YFSETQ. The CDR3 is 17 amino acids. CDR3 sequence reads: CASSSARQTTNTGELFF. CDR3 DNA sequence: TGCGCCAGCAGCTCCGCCCGACAAACAACGAACACCGGGGAGCTGTTTTTT. The entire variable domain, with the rest obtained from reference TRBV5-1 and TRBJ2-2, is as follows: KAGVTQTPRYLIKTRGQQVTLSCSPISGHRSVSWYQQTPGQGLQFLFEYFSETQRNKGNFPGRFSGRQFSNSRSEMNVSTLELGDSALYLCASSSARQTTNTGELFFGEGSRLTVL.

The chain uses TRBV4-1 and TRBJ2-7, with 7 bases aligning to TRBD2. V gave up 1 base and J gave up 3 bases; unmatched junction bases: 3. Germline V CDR1 and CDR2: MGHRA, YSYEKL. The CDR3 is made up of 14 amino acids. The DNA for the CDR3 is TGCGCCAGCAGCCAAGGCGAGCGGGGCTACGAGCAGTACTTC. Its translation: CASSQGERGYEQYF.

Note on this clone: An end of the junction does not agree with germline; a read error may underlie this. Other DNA sequences in the same sample also yield this CDR3. This chain uses TRBV7-9 with TRBJ1-1; TRBD1 is a possible D gene (6 bases). Germline assignment: CDR1 SEHNR and CDR2 FQNEAQ (reference sequence). This CDR3 comprises 14 residues. The CDR3, as DNA: TGTGCCAGCAGCACAGACAGGATGAACACTGAGGCTTTCTTT. It codes for CASSTDRMNTEAFF.

The rearrangement links TRBV5-1 to TRBJ1-6, with 9 bases fitting TRBD1. This CDR3 has 16 amino acids. V lost 4 bases and J lost 6; bases outside the gene matches: 8. In germline, CDR1 is SGHRS, CDR2 YFSETQ. CDR3 sequence (DNA): TGCGCCAGCAGCCTTTCCGGGACAGGGACTAATTCACCCCTCCACTTT. It codes for CASSLSGTGTNSPLHF. The complete variable domain, with remaining parts taken from reference TRBV5-1 and TRBJ1-6, reads KAGVTQTPRYLIKTRGQQVTLSCSPISGHRSVSWYQQTPGQGLQFLFEYFSETQRNKGNFPGRFSGRQFSNSRSEMNVSTLELGDSALYLCASSLSGTGTNSPLHFGNGTRLTVT.

Only one count was recorded for this clone. The rearrangement uses TRBV9 and TRBJ2-7; no firm D call. The germline V and J ends were trimmed by 4 bases and 0 bases, with 8 bases remaining between them. The CDR3 loop spans 13 amino acids. CDR1 is SGDLS, CDR2 YYNGEE, per germline. The CDR3 DNA reads TGTGCCAGCAGCCCGAGTTCCTCCTACGAGCAGTACTTC. Protein sequence: CASSPSSSYEQYF.

The V call is TRBV20-1, the J call TRBJ1-1; no definite D call. The germline gives CDR1 DFQATT, CDR2 SNEGSKA (reference sequence). With 7 bases removed from V and 5 bases from J, the gap between germline ends came to 8 bases. The CDR3 runs 10 residues. CDR3 in DNA: TGCAGTGGAGGGAGGACTGAAGCTTTCTTT. This translates into CSGGRTEAFF.